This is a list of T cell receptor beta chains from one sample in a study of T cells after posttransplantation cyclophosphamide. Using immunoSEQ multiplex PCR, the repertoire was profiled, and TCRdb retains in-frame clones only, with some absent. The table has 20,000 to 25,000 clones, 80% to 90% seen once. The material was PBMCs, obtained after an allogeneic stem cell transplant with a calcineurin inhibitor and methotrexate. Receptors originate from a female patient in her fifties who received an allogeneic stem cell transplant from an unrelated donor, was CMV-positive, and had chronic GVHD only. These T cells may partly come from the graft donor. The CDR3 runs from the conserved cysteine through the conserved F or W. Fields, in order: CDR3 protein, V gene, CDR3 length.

cdr3_aa: CASSSGTSGETQYF
v_call: TRBV7-3
cdr3_length: 14

cdr3_aa: CASRRTGGSYEQYF
v_call: TRBV6-4
cdr3_length: 14

cdr3_aa: CASTERSSSGVAGNTIYF
v_call: TRBV7-9
cdr3_length: 18

cdr3_aa: CASSPAEDTQYF
v_call: TRBV18
cdr3_length: 12

cdr3_aa: CGAGAKDTEAFF
v_call: TRBV19
cdr3_length: 12

cdr3_aa: CASSPSREQYF
v_call: TRBV11-2
cdr3_length: 11

cdr3_aa: CASSKPRDEQYF
v_call: TRBV21-1
cdr3_length: 12

cdr3_aa: CASSLEQGFYEQYF
v_call: TRBV5-1
cdr3_length: 14

cdr3_aa: CASRLAGGPIEQYF
v_call: TRBV7-2
cdr3_length: 14

cdr3_aa: CASRGQGFGSGNTIYF
v_call: TRBV27
cdr3_length: 16

cdr3_aa: CASSSAPADEQYF
v_call: TRBV28
cdr3_length: 13

cdr3_aa: CASSNLGPYEQYF
v_call: TRBV5-5
cdr3_length: 13

cdr3_aa: CASSPVSGRASNEQFF
v_call: TRBV7-2
cdr3_length: 16

cdr3_aa: CAISESSGTGGSTDTQYF
v_call: TRBV10-3
cdr3_length: 18

cdr3_aa: CASSPKSQGLTEAFF
v_call: TRBV4-2
cdr3_length: 15

cdr3_aa: CASSLRVVGTSGGVYNEQFF
v_call: TRBV27
cdr3_length: 20

cdr3_aa: CATSRDRGPHEQYF
v_call: TRBV15
cdr3_length: 14

cdr3_aa: CASGLDLTSGRAGELFF
v_call: TRBV12-5
cdr3_length: 17

cdr3_aa: CASSLARRGLNTEAFF
v_call: TRBV7-6
cdr3_length: 16

cdr3_aa: CASSALWGAYSGRASYEQYF
v_call: TRBV28
cdr3_length: 20

cdr3_aa: CASSFRQGAFGELFF
v_call: TRBV5-1
cdr3_length: 15

cdr3_aa: CASSIQGAKTGELFF
v_call: TRBV11-2
cdr3_length: 15

cdr3_aa: CASKRTSGSYEQYF
v_call: TRBV6-1
cdr3_length: 14

cdr3_aa: CASSGGAANTGELFF
v_call: TRBV10-1
cdr3_length: 15

cdr3_aa: CASSVGRLAANTGELFF
v_call: TRBV9
cdr3_length: 17

cdr3_aa: CASSTRAPGQPQHF
v_call: TRBV6-5
cdr3_length: 14